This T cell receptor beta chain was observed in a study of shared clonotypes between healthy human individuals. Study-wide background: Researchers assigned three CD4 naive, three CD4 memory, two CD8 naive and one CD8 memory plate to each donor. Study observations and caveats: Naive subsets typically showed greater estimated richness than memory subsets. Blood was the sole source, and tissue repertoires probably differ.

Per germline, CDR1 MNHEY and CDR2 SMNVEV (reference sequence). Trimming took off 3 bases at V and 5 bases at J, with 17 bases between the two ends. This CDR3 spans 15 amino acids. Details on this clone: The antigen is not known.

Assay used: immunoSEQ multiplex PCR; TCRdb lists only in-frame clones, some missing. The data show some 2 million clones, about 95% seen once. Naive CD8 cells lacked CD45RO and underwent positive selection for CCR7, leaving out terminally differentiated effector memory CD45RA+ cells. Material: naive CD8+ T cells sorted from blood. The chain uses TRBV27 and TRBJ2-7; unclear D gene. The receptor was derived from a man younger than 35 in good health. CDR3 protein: CASSFSRVSGHEQYF. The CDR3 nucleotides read TGTGCCAGCAGTTTTTCAAGGGTTTCCGGCCACGAGCAGTACTTC.